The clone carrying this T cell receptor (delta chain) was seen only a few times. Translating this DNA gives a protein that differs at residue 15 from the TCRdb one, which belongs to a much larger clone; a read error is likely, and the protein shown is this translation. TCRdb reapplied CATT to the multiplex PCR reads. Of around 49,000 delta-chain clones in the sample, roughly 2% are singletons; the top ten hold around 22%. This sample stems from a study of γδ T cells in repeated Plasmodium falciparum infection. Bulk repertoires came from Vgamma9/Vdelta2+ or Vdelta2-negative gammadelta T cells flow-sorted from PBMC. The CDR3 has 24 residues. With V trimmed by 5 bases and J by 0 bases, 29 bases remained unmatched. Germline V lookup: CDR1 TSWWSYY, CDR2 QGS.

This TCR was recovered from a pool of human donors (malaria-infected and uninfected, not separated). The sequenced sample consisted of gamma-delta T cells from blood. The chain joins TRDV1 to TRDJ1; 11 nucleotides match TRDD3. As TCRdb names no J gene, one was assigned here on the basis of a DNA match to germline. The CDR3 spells CALGHYIPVFDWGIADLYTDKLIF. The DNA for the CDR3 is TGTGCTCTTGGGCACTACATACCCGTTTTCGACTGGGGGATAGCGGACCTGTACACCGATAAACTCATCTTT.